This TCR beta chain was recovered during a study of T cell responses to AZD1222 COVID-19 vaccine. Study-level findings and limits: Repertoire sampling happened only post peak T cell response. Spike as a whole was targeted by vaccine-associated CD4 TCRs, dominant at 160-218 and 743-854.

The assay was immunoSEQ multiplex PCR, and TCRdb's table has in-frame clones only and misses some. The profile shows about 180,000 clones, around 90% of them singletons. This CDR3 is 16 amino acids long. CDR1 and CDR2 (germline): LGHDT, YNNKEL (reference sequence). V trimming: 4 bases; J trimming: 5 bases; junction bases outside the gene matches: 12. Notes on this clone: The target antigen is unknown.

The material was peripheral blood, obtained on day 0 of AZD1222 vaccination. V usage is TRBV3-1 (or the pseudogene TRBV3-2) and J usage is TRBJ1-1, with TRBD1 matching over 8 bases. The TCR sequence derives from an adult in good health. In DNA, the CDR3 is TGTGCCAGCAGCCCCGGACAGGGCTTGGTGAGGACTGAAGCTTTCTTT. Translated: CASSPGQGLVRTEAFF.